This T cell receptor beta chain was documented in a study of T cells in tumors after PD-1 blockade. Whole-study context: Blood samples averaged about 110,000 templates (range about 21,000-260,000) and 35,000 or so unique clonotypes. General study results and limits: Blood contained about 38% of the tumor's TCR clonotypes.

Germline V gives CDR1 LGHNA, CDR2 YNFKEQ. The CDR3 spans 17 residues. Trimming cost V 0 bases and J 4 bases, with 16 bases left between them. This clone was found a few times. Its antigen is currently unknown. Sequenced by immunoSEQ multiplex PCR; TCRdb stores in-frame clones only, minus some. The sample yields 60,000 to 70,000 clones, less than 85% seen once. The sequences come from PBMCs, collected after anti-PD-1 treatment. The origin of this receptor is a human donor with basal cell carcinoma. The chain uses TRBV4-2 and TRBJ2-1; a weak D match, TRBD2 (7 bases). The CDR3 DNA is TGTGCCAGCAGCCAAGATCAGGCGGGGGCAGGGTACAATGAGCAGTTCTTC. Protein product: CASSQDQAGAGYNEQFF.